This T cell receptor (beta chain) was sequenced during a study of siplizumab effects on memory and regulatory T cells. Data came from immunoSEQ multiplex PCR; TCRdb stores just in-frame clones and leaves some out. Of approximately 120,000 clones in the sample, 92% were seen once. Worth noting for this clone: Its target is unknown.

Overall study findings and caveats: Naive T cells apparently outstripped memory cells in diversity and seemed major alloresponse contributors. The Treg-derived share of mappable alloreactive CD4+ clones averaged 68.8% with siplizumab and 26.9% in controls.

Germline values: CDR1 LGHNT, CDR2 FRNRAP. The CDR3 runs 10 residues. V shed 5 bases and J shed 4 bases, with 0 bases lying between them. Sequenced: Tregs sorted from blood. The sequence was obtained from a human donor in good health. The chain recombines TRBV12-5 with TRBJ1-3; D is ambiguous. This CDR3 is CASGGNTIYF. In nucleotides, the CDR3 is TGTGCTAGTGGTGGAAACACCATATATTTT.